These 17 T cell receptor beta chains came from one sample sequenced in a study of blood T cell repertoires in COVID-19. TCRdb keeps only in-frame clones here, not all; method: immunoSEQ multiplex PCR. The sample comprises some 85,000 clones, more than 65% of which are singletons, and roughly 6.7% rests with the top ten. Sample: peripheral blood. Receptors originate from a man in his sixties or seventies with COVID-19, enrolled during active disease.

V and J are TRBV10-2 and TRBJ1-2, with D perhaps matching TRBD1 (6 bases). Trimming removed 6 bases from V and 8 bases from J, with 13 bases in between. Looked up from germline, CDR1 is WSHSY and CDR2 is SAAADI. This CDR3 comprises 12 residues. The CDR3 DNA sequence: TGCGCCAGCAGCCACAGGGAGGGAGGCTACACCTTC. Its protein product is CASSHREGGYTF.

The J gene is TRBJ2-1, the V gene TRBV7-2; a possible D gene is TRBD2 (5 bases). The V gene lost 5 bases and the J gene lost 5 bases, with 13 bases spanning the gap. The CDR3 runs 14 residues. Germline values: CDR1 SGHTA, CDR2 FQGNSA. The chain's CDR3 is CASSLSVANNEQFF. CDR3 bases: TGTGCCAGCAGCCTTAGCGTCGCAAACAATGAGCAGTTCTTC.

This chain links TRBV5-6 with TRBJ1-4; 9 nucleotides align to TRBD1. The V gene's germline CDR1 is SGHDT and CDR2 YYEEEE. The CDR3 totals 15 residues. The trim removed 4 bases at V and 8 bases at J, leaving 9 bases unmatched. The CDR3 spells CASSLTGGVGEKLFF. CDR3 nucleotides: TGTGCCAGCAGCCTAACAGGGGGCGTAGGGGAAAAACTGTTTTTT.

Ten or more counts support this clone. The chain joins TRBV5-8 to TRBJ2-1; 11 bases align to TRBD2. Trimming cost V 2 bases and J 0 bases; bases outside gene matches: 13. Germline V gene sequence: CDR1 SGHTS, CDR2 YDEGEE. The CDR3 sequence is 20 residues long. CDR3 in amino acids: CASSFWGLGTSGSSYNEQFF. The CDR3 bases are TGTGCCAGCAGCTTCTGGGGGCTCGGGACTAGCGGAAGCTCCTACAATGAGCAGTTCTTC.

A few counts support this clone. The CDR3 loop reads CASSWAGSPLNEQFF. Written as DNA, the CDR3 is TGCGCCAGCAGCTGGGCAGGGTCCCCCCTCAATGAGCAGTTCTTC. The chain couples TRBV5-1 to TRBJ2-1; D possibly corresponds to TRBD1 (5 bases). The V end lost 3 bases, the J end lost 6 bases, and 16 bases lay between the germline ends. CDR1 is SGHRS and CDR2 is YFSETQ in the germline V gene. CDR3 length: 15 amino acids.

The genes are TRBV11-2 and TRBJ1-1; the match to TRBD1 covers 7 bases. Germline lookup yields CDR1 SGHAT and CDR2 FQNNGV. This CDR3 has 13 amino acids. J gave up 7 bases and V 6 bases, and 8 bases lay outside the gene matches. CDR3 nucleotides: TGTGCCAGCAGTGTCGGACAGGCCTTTGAAGCTTTCTTT. The encoded protein is CASSVGQAFEAFF. The full variable domain, completed using reference TRBV11-2 and TRBJ1-1, is EAGVAQSPRYKIIEKRQSVAFWCNPISGHATLYWYQQILGQGPKLLIQFQNNGVVDDSQLPKDRFSAERLKGVDSTLKIQPAKLEDSAVYLCASSVGQAFEAFFGQGTRLTVV.

This clone was found once. This chain uses TRBV5-4 with TRBJ1-4; tentative D call: TRBD1 (6 bases). V shed 4 bases and J shed 7 bases, with 17 bases lying between them. In germline, CDR1 is SGHNT, CDR2 YYREEE (reference sequence). This CDR3 is built from 15 residues. The CDR3 loop reads CASSLPGLGGEKLFF. CDR3 DNA: TGTGCCAGCAGCCTTCCGGGACTAGGGGGTGAAAAACTGTTTTTT.

The chain joins TRBV7-2 to TRBJ1-3, with D hard to call. The CDR3 is 14 amino acids. Germline CDR1 and CDR2: SGHTA and FQGNSA. V was pared by 5 bases and J by 0 bases, with 8 bases between. The CDR3: CASSPGYSGNTIYF. CDR3 nucleotide sequence: TGTGCCAGCAGCCCAGGTTACTCTGGAAACACCATATATTTT. Together with reference TRBV7-2 and TRBJ1-3, the CDR3 gives the full variable domain: GAGVSQSPSNKVTEKGKDVELRCDPISGHTALYWYRQSLGQGLEFLIYFQGNSAPDKSGLPSDRFSAERTGGSVSTLTIQRTQQEDSAVYLCASSPGYSGNTIYFGEGSWLTVV.

V is TRBV28 and J is TRBJ1-4; possibly TRBD1 for D (6 bases). V was shortened by 3 bases and J by 5 bases, with 10 bases between the two germline ends. The CDR3 is made up of 14 amino acids. Germline values: CDR1 MDHEN, CDR2 SYDVKM. CDR3 sequence: CASSLTGINEKLFF. CDR3 sequence (DNA): TGTGCCAGCAGTTTGACAGGAATAAATGAAAAACTGTTTTTT.

There are a few counts of this clone. J is TRBJ2-7 and V is TRBV7-8; D is perhaps TRBD1 (6 bases). V was pared by 4 bases and J by 4 bases, with 14 bases between. CDR3 size: 14 residues. Germline values: CDR1 SGHVS, CDR2 FQNEAQ. The CDR3 nucleotides read TGTGCCAGCAGCTCACCACTTGGACAGTACGAGCAGTACTTC. This gives the protein CASSSPLGQYEQYF. The whole variable domain, filled in from reference TRBV7-8 and TRBJ2-7, reads GAGVSQSPRYKVAKRGQDVALRCDPISGHVSLFWYQQALGQGPEFLTYFQNEAQLDKSGLPSDRFFAERPEGSVSTLKIQRTQQEDSAVYLCASSSPLGQYEQYFGPGTRLTVT.

In this sample, this clone turned up a few times. V gene TRBV13 combines with J gene TRBJ2-4; 8 positions agree with TRBD1. V was clipped by 0 bases and J by 12 bases; unmatched bases: 4. This CDR3 region has 13 residues. CDR1 PRHDT and CDR2 FYEKMQ come from the germline V gene (reference sequence). The CDR3 sequence: CASSLGQGAYQYF. Written as DNA, the CDR3 is TGTGCCAGCAGCTTAGGGCAGGGGGCGTATCAGTACTTC.

This clone appeared once. V usage is TRBV11-2 and J usage is TRBJ2-7; TRBD2 might be the D (6 bases). CDR1 SGHAT and CDR2 FQNNGV come from the germline V gene. This CDR3 contains 13 residues. Trimming removed 5 bases at V and 4 bases at J, with 12 bases between. CDR3 in amino acids: CASSPGLRYEQYF. The CDR3 DNA reads TGTGCCAGCAGCCCGGGACTTAGATACGAGCAGTACTTC.

This clone was detected a few times. The J gene is TRBJ1-5, the V gene TRBV10-3; 8 bases align to TRBD1. Germline loops: CDR1 ENHRY, CDR2 SYGVKD. CDR3 length: 14 amino acids. V shed 10 bases and J 7 bases; nucleotides not matched to a gene: 12. The CDR3 coding sequence is TGTGCCACTAGCCCACAGGGGGGGGGACAGCCCCAGCATTTT. Its translation is CATSPQGGGQPQHF.

This clone was seen only a few times. The J gene is TRBJ2-7, the V gene TRBV24-1, with 9 positions matching TRBD1. This CDR3 region has 14 residues. V was clipped by 6 bases and J by 2 bases; unmatched bases: 4. The germline V gene has CDR1 KGHDR and CDR2 SFDVKD. As DNA, the CDR3 is TGTGCCACCAGTCCCACAGGGGGCGCCTACGAGCAGTACTTC. Its protein product is CATSPTGGAYEQYF.

This clone was picked up a small number of times. The V call is TRBV6-5, the J call TRBJ1-6; D call uncertain. V was clipped by 8 bases and J by 4 bases, with 12 bases between them. The CDR3 is made up of 14 amino acids. CDR1 and CDR2 from the germline V gene are MNHEY and SVGAGI. Here the CDR3 reads CASQRGGYNSPLHF. The CDR3 coding sequence is TGTGCCAGCCAGCGGGGTGGATATAATTCACCCCTCCACTTT.

The chain carries TRBV4-3 and TRBJ2-3; D may be TRBD1 (6 bases). V was shortened by 0 bases and J by 7 bases, with 11 bases between the two germline ends. This CDR3 comprises 14 residues. Per the germline V gene, CDR1 is LGHNA and CDR2 is YSLEER. DNA of the CDR3: TGCGCCAGCAGCCAAGAACACAGGGCATATACGCAGTATTTT. Translated: CASSQEHRAYTQYF.

A word on this clone: Distinct nucleotide sequences in the sample also encode this CDR3. The V gene is TRBV7-9, the J gene TRBJ2-1, with 8 bases identical to TRBD2. Germline-derived CDR1 and CDR2 are SEHNR and FQNEAQ (reference sequence). The CDR3 sequence is 15 residues long. V shed 5 bases, J shed 0 bases, and the junction held 3 bases outside the gene matches. Here the CDR3 DNA reads TGTGCCAGCAGCCTCGGGACTAGCTCCTACAATGAGCAGTTCTTC. Residues: CASSLGTSSYNEQFF.